This TCR beta chain was recorded in a study of blood T cell repertoires in COVID-19. Study-wide context: Sample material is recorded as cDNA or gDNA derived from T cells, B-cell-depleted T cells, or PBMCs.

The protocol was immunoSEQ multiplex PCR, while the TCRdb copy is restricted to in-frame clones and leaves out a portion. The repertoire holds approximately 490,000 clones, 70% to 90% seen once, with 8% to 9.5% in the top ten. Looked up from germline, CDR1 is SGHVS and CDR2 is FQNEAQ. Trimming stripped 5 bases from V and 0 bases from J, with 7 bases between. This CDR3 has 13 amino acids. Sequencing used PBMCs or T cells enriched from blood (not recorded which). The receptor's source is a woman in her sixties or seventies who had recovered from COVID-19. This rearrangement joins TRBV7-8 to TRBJ1-1; D is uncertain. As DNA, the CDR3 is TGTGCCAGCAGCGTTACAATGAACACTGAAGCTTTCTTT. Protein sequence: CASSVTMNTEAFF.